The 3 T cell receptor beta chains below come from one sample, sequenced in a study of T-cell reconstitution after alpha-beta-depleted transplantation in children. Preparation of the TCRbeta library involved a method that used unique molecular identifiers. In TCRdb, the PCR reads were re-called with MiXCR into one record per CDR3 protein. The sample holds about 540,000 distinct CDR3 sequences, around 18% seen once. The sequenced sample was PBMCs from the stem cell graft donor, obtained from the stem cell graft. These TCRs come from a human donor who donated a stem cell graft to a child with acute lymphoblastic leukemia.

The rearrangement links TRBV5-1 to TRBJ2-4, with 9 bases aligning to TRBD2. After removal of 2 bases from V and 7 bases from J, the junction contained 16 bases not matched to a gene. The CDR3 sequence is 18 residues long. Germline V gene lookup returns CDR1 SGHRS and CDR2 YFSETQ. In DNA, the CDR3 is TGCGCCAGCAGCTTTTTATCCAGCGGGAGGAAGGGTAGGAACATTCAGTACTTC. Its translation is CASSFLSSGRKGRNIQYF.

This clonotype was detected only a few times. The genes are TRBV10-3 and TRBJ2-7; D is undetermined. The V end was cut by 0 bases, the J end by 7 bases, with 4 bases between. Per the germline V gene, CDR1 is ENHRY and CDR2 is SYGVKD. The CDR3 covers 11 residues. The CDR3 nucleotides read TGTGCCATCAGTGAGTCGAAAGAGCAGTACTTC. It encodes CAISESKEQYF.

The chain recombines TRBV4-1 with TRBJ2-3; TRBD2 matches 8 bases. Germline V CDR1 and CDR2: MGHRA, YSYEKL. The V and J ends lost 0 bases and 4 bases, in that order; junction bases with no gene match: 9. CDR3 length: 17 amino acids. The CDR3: CASSQDPGRARADTQYF. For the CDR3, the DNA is TGCGCCAGCAGCCAAGATCCCGGGAGGGCCCGTGCAGATACGCAGTATTTT.